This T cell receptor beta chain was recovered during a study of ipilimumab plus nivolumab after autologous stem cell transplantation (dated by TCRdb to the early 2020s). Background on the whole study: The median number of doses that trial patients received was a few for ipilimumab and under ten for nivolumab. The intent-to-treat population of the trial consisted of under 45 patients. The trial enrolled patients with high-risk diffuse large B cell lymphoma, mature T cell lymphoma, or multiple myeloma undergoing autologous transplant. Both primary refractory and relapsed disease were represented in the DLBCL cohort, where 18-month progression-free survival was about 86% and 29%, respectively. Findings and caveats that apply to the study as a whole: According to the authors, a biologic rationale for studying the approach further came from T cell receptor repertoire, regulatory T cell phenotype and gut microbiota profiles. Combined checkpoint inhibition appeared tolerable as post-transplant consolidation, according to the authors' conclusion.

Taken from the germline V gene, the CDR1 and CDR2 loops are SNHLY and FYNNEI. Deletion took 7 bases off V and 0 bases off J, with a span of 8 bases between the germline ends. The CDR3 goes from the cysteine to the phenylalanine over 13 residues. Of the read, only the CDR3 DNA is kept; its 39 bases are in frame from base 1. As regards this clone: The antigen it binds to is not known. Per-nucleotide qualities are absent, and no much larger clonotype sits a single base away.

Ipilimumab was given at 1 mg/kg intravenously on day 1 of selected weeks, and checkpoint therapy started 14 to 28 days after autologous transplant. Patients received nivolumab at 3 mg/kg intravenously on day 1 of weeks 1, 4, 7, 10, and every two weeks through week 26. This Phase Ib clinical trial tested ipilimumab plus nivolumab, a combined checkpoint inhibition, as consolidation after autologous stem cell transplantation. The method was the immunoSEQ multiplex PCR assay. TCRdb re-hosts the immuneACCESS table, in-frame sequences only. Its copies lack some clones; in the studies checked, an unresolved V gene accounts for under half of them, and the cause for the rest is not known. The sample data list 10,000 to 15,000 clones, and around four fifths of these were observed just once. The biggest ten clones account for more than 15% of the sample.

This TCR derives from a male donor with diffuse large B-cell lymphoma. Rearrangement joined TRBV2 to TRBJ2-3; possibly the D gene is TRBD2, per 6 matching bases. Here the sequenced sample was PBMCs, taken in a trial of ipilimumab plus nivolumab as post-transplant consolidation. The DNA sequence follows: TGTGCCAGCAAACGGGGGAGCACAGATACGCAGTATTTT. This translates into CASKRGSTDTQYF.